Following are 31 T cell receptor beta chains from one sample sequenced in a study of CD8 T cells in ankylosing spondylitis. The study's findings and limits: Ankylosing spondylitis blood seemed to carry a telltale TCR beta motif made of about 8 highly homologous variants.

Antigens of these TCRs are unknown. TCRdb re-analysed the 5' RACE reads in MiXCR, keeping a single row per CDR3 protein. There are 350,000 to 450,000 distinct CDR3 sequences in the sample; roughly 27% occur only once, and approximately 1% lies in the top ten. Source material: blood, either unsorted or a sorted T cell fraction (not recorded which). The receptors stem from a male donor with ankylosing spondylitis.

In its sample, this clonotype was seen a few times. This sequence joins TRBV3-1 and TRBJ2-2; 7 positions agree with TRBD1. In germline, CDR1 is LGHDT, CDR2 YNNKEL (reference sequence). CDR3 size: 16 residues. J was trimmed by 3 bases and V by 2 bases; bases with no gene match: 6. CDR3 sequence reads: CASSQRQGGYTGELFF. As DNA, the CDR3 is TGTGCCAGCAGCCAACGACAGGGTGGTTACACCGGGGAGCTGTTTTTT.

The chain is built from TRBV7-9 and TRBJ2-5, with TRBD2 matching 8 bases. After removal of 5 bases from V and 5 bases from J, the junction contained 7 bases not matched to a gene. The V gene's germline CDR1 is SEHNR and CDR2 FQNEAQ (reference sequence). This CDR3 region has 14 residues. The CDR3 DNA reads as TGTGCCAGCAGCCCCGGGGGGGTTTGGGAGACCCAGTACTTC. Residues: CASSPGGVWETQYF.

J is TRBJ1-4 and V is TRBV10-3; no reliable D call. Trimming stripped 3 bases from V and 4 bases from J, with 6 bases between. Germline V gives CDR1 ENHRY, CDR2 SYGVKD. This CDR3 is built from 13 residues. CDR3 amino acids: CAISEGDNEKLFF. The CDR3 DNA sequence: TGTGCCATCAGTGAAGGAGATAATGAAAAACTGTTTTTT.

In its sample, this clonotype was seen many times. V and J are TRBV2 and TRBJ2-4; tentatively, D is TRBD1 (6 bases). The CDR3 length is 12 residues. The V and J ends lost 4 bases and 9 bases respectively, with 10 bases between them. Germline values: CDR1 SNHLY, CDR2 FYNNEI. CDR3: CASSGQGPIQYF. The CDR3 DNA reads TGTGCCAGCAGTGGGCAGGGGCCCATTCAGTACTTC.

This clonotype has ten or more counts. This CDR3 reads CASSLTLAGGAEQFF. As DNA, the CDR3 is TGCGCCAGCAGCTTAACGCTAGCGGGAGGCGCCGAGCAGTTCTTC. The chain is built from TRBV5-1 and TRBJ2-1; 11 bases map to TRBD2. The V and J ends lost 2 bases and 10 bases, in that order; junction bases with no gene match: 8. The CDR3 is 15 residues long. Germline V gives CDR1 SGHRS, CDR2 YFSETQ.

The rearrangement uses TRBV29-1 and TRBJ2-1; D is undetermined. V was trimmed by 4 bases and J by 6 bases, leaving 16 bases between them. This CDR3 is built from 14 residues. The germline V gene encodes CDR1 SQVTM and CDR2 ANQGSEA. The CDR3 DNA is TGCAGCGTTGTGGAACCCCGAGTGATCAATGAGCAGTTCTTC. Translated: CSVVEPRVINEQFF.

Only a few counts were recorded for this clonotype. This chain joins TRBV20-1 and TRBJ2-1; D might be TRBD2 (5 bases). Trimming shortened V by 0 bases and J by 3 bases, and 12 bases separated the two germline ends. The CDR3 is 15 amino acids. Per germline, CDR1 DFQATT and CDR2 SNEGSKA (reference sequence). The CDR3 here is CSARDLSGFYNEQFF. The CDR3 DNA reads TGCAGTGCTAGAGATCTAAGCGGCTTCTACAATGAGCAGTTCTTC.

In this sample, this clonotype turned up a few times. The chain links TRBV6-1 to TRBJ2-7, with 8 bases fitting TRBD2. V was clipped by 2 bases and J by 2 bases; unmatched bases: 5. Germline V gene data show CDR1 as MNHNS and CDR2 as SASEGT. The CDR3 covers 15 residues. This CDR3 reads CASSETTGGAYEQYF. CDR3 in DNA: TGTGCCAGCAGTGAAACAACGGGGGGGGCCTACGAGCAGTACTTC.

This clonotype has only a few counts. V gene TRBV7-9 combines with J gene TRBJ1-1; possible D gene TRBD1, 6 bases. The CDR3 covers 13 residues. Germline-derived CDR1 and CDR2 are SEHNR and FQNEAQ (reference sequence). Trimming removed 2 bases from V and 8 bases from J, with 12 bases in between. The CDR3 nucleotides read TGTGCCAGCAGCTTAACAAGGACAGAAGAAGCTTTCTTT. Encoded protein: CASSLTRTEEAFF.

The chain uses TRBV2 and TRBJ1-5, with D hard to call. CDR1 and CDR2 from the germline V gene are SNHLY and FYNNEI. The CDR3 runs to 13 residues. Trimming pared 7 bases from V and 7 bases from J, leaving 14 bases between. Here the CDR3 DNA reads TGTGCCAGCACCCGGCTCCTGGGGCAGCCCCAGCATTTT. This encodes CASTRLLGQPQHF.

V and J are TRBV7-2 and TRBJ2-3, with D possibly being TRBD1 (5 bases). Germline V CDR1 and CDR2: SGHTA, FQGNSA. V was trimmed by 5 bases and J by 4 bases, leaving 10 bases between them. The CDR3 is 13 residues long. In DNA, the CDR3 is TGTGCCAGCAGCCAAGACAGCCCAGATACGCAGTATTTT. Its translation is CASSQDSPDTQYF.

J is TRBJ2-4 and V is TRBV19, with D perhaps TRBD2 (6 bases). Trimming took 0 bases from V and 5 from J, leaving 17 bases between them. The germline V gene encodes CDR1 LNHDA and CDR2 SQIVND (reference sequence). This CDR3 is 17 amino acids long. The DNA for the CDR3 is TGTGCCAGTAGTATAGATCTATTTGGGACTCGCGAAAACATTCAGTACTTC. Encoded protein: CASSIDLFGTRENIQYF.

The chain joins TRBV29-1 to TRBJ1-2, with D perhaps TRBD1 (6 bases). V lost 1 base and J lost 7, with 10 bases in between. This CDR3 comprises 12 residues. CDR1 is SQVTM and CDR2 is ANQGSEA in the germline V gene. As DNA, the CDR3 is TGCAGCGTTGAAGTGGCAGGGGCTGGCTACACCTTC. As protein: CSVEVAGAGYTF.

The sample holds a few counts of this clonotype. J is TRBJ2-2 and V is TRBV29-1; perhaps TRBD2 as D (5 bases). Germline lookup yields CDR1 SQVTM and CDR2 ANQGSEA. The CDR3 totals 14 residues. Between the trimmed V and J ends, which lost 6 bases and 2 bases, there was a span of 13 bases. CDR3 loop: CSVVSGLNTGELFF. DNA for the CDR3: TGCAGCGTGGTTTCGGGGTTAAACACCGGGGAGCTGTTTTTT.

This clonotype was recorded a few times. The chain is built from TRBV20-1 and TRBJ2-1, with a possible D match to TRBD2 (6 bases). Per germline, CDR1 DFQATT and CDR2 SNEGSKA (reference sequence). The ends were cut back, 7 bases at V and 10 bases at J, with 17 bases in the middle. CDR3 length equals 12 residues. The CDR3 loop reads CSVAGNREEQFF. CDR3 sequence (DNA): TGCAGTGTCGCGGGGAACCGGGAGGAGCAGTTCTTC.

The DNA for the CDR3 is TGTGCCAGCTCACCACCAGGGGTGCGGAGTCAGCCCCAGCATTTT. It is translated as CASSPPGVRSQPQHF. V gene TRBV18 combines with J gene TRBJ1-5; D is possibly TRBD1 (5 bases). Trimming pared 0 bases from V and 6 bases from J, leaving 12 bases between. The CDR3 totals 15 residues. Germline V gene lookup returns CDR1 KGHSH and CDR2 LQKENI.

This clonotype was found a few times. The chain couples TRBV6-5 to TRBJ2-3; D is perhaps TRBD1 (5 bases). Trimming left V 2 bases short and J 3 bases short, with 9 bases between. CDR3 length: 14 amino acids. Germline V gene sequence: CDR1 MNHEY, CDR2 SVGAGI. As DNA, the CDR3 is TGTGCCAGCAGTTACACGGACACAACAGATACGCAGTATTTT. The encoded protein is CASSYTDTTDTQYF.

The CDR3 DNA is TGTGCCAGCAAAAGGGGGACAGTGAACACCGGGGAGCTGTTTTTT. Translating it yields CASKRGTVNTGELFF. The chain employs TRBV2 and TRBJ2-2; TRBD1 matches 7 bases. Germline V gene sequence: CDR1 SNHLY, CDR2 FYNNEI. The V gene end was trimmed by 7 bases and the J gene end by 1 base; junction bases not matched to a gene: 6. CDR3 length: 15 residues. The variable domain in full, with the rest retrieved from reference TRBV2 and TRBJ2-2, is EPEVTQTPSHQVTQMGQEVILRCVPISNHLYFYWYRQILGQKVEFLVSFYNNEISEKSEIFDDQFSVERPDGSNFTLKIRSTKLEDSAMYFCASKRGTVNTGELFFGEGSRLTVL.

The rearrangement joins TRBV2 to TRBJ2-5, with TRBD2 matching over 9 bases. CDR1 and CDR2 from the germline V gene are SNHLY and FYNNEI. V lost 8 bases, J lost 1 base, and 5 bases stayed unmatched. The CDR3 is 14 amino acids. As DNA, the CDR3 is TGTGCCAGCGTTCGCGGGAGGGGCCAAGAGACCCAGTACTTC. This encodes CASVRGRGQETQYF.

This clonotype was counted ten times or more. This chain uses TRBV7-2 with TRBJ1-6; D is uncertain. CDR3 length equals 12 residues. Trimming removed 0 bases at V and 7 bases at J, with 1 base between. Germline CDR1 reads SGHTA; CDR2 reads FQGNSA. In DNA form, the CDR3 reads TGTGCCAGCAGCTTAGCGAATTCACCCCTCCACTTT. Its protein is CASSLANSPLHF. Looking up the rest from reference TRBV7-2 and TRBJ1-6 gives the full variable domain: GAGVSQSPSNKVTEKGKDVELRCDPISGHTALYWYRQSLGQGLEFLIYFQGNSAPDKSGLPSDRFSAERTGGSVSTLTIQRTQQEDSAVYLCASSLANSPLHFGNGTRLTVT.

V is TRBV30 and J is TRBJ1-2, with 9 nucleotides matching TRBD1. The CDR3 sequence is 14 residues long. V was pared by 4 bases and J by 8 bases, with 11 bases of the junction left unmatched. Germline lookup yields CDR1 GTSNPN and CDR2 SVGIG (reference sequence). The DNA for the CDR3 is TGTGCCTGGACCGGGAACAGGGGGCGCCGGGGCTACACCTTC. Protein: CAWTGNRGRRGYTF.

The chain couples TRBV20-1 to TRBJ2-3; 15 bases fit TRBD2. This CDR3 has 16 amino acids. The V and J ends lost 4 bases and 4 bases, in that order; junction bases with no gene match: 6. Germline V lookup: CDR1 DFQATT, CDR2 SNEGSKA (reference sequence). The DNA for the CDR3 is TGCAGTGCTATCCCGGGACTAGCGGGAGGACCAGATACGCAGTATTTT. Translated, it gives CSAIPGLAGGPDTQYF.

This chain uses TRBV27 with TRBJ2-7; the D gene is possibly TRBD2 (6 bases). V was shortened by 3 bases and J by 2 bases, with 11 bases between the two germline ends. The CDR3 runs 14 residues. In germline, CDR1 is MNHEY, CDR2 SMNVEV (reference sequence). DNA for the CDR3: TGTGCCAGCAGTTTGGGGGACTCCACCTACGAGCAGTACTTC. It specifies CASSLGDSTYEQYF.

There are a few counts of this clonotype. The chain recombines TRBV15 with TRBJ2-1; 8 nucleotides match TRBD1. The CDR3 sequence is 15 residues long. Losses at the gene ends were 2 bases for V and 8 bases for J; bases not matched to a gene: 8. The V gene's germline CDR1 is LNHNV and CDR2 YYDKDF (reference sequence). The CDR3, as DNA: TGTGCCACCAGCAGATCTCAGGGGGCCTCGTATGAGCAGTTCTTC. Protein sequence: CATSRSQGASYEQFF.

J is TRBJ1-4 and V is TRBV20-1; 7 nucleotides align to TRBD1. Germline V CDR1 and CDR2: DFQATT, SNEGSKA (reference sequence). J lost 8 bases, V lost 2 bases, and 2 bases had no gene match. The CDR3 length is 12 residues. DNA of the CDR3: TGCAGTGCTAGAACAGGGGAGGAAAAACTGTTTTTT. It codes for CSARTGEEKLFF.

V and J are TRBV20-1 and TRBJ2-7, with D maybe TRBD2 (6 bases). The CDR3 is 12 amino acids. Germline CDR1 reads DFQATT; CDR2 reads SNEGSKA (reference sequence). Trimming cost V 1 base and J 3 bases, with 7 bases left between them. CDR3 DNA: TGCAGTGCTAGAGCCGGGGGCTACGAGCAGTACTTC. This sequence encodes CSARAGGYEQYF.

This clonotype was counted between two and nine times. V gene TRBV9 combines with J gene TRBJ2-2, with 7 bases aligning to TRBD2. There are 14 residues in the CDR3. V shed 7 bases, J shed 6 bases, and the junction held 9 bases outside the gene matches. The V gene's germline CDR1 is SGDLS and CDR2 YYNGEE. CDR3 bases: TGTGCCAGCGGGCAGGCGGGAGTAGCCGGGGAGCTGTTTTTT. This sequence encodes CASGQAGVAGELFF.

The gene calls are TRBV6-5 and TRBJ2-1; 9 positions agree with TRBD2. Germline trimming cut 2 bases from V and 8 bases from J; bases unmatched to any gene: 7. The germline gives CDR1 MNHEY, CDR2 SVGAGI. The CDR3 spans 15 residues. CDR3 amino acids: CASSYRGRAGDEQFF. Here the CDR3 DNA reads TGTGCCAGCAGTTACCGCGGGAGGGCCGGAGATGAGCAGTTCTTC.

A few counts support this clonotype. The chain is built from TRBV7-2 and TRBJ1-4; possible D gene TRBD1, 5 bases. Germline CDR1 is SGHTA and CDR2 is FQGNSA. The germline V and J ends were trimmed by 4 bases and 7 bases, with 16 bases remaining between them. The CDR3 has 15 amino acids. The CDR3 loop is CASSSNGDPFEKLFF. CDR3 sequence (DNA): TGTGCCAGCAGCTCTAACGGGGACCCTTTTGAAAAACTGTTTTTT.

This clonotype was seen ten or more times. The genes are TRBV5-5 and TRBJ1-5; D remains ambiguous. The ends were cut back, 4 bases at V and 1 base at J, with 6 bases in the middle. The CDR3 contains 13 residues. Per the germline V gene, CDR1 is SGHKS and CDR2 is YYEKEE (reference sequence). This CDR3 reads CASSLVSNQPQHF. The CDR3, as DNA: TGTGCCAGCAGCCTCGTCAGCAATCAGCCCCAGCATTTT.

This clonotype showed up just a few times. The V gene is TRBV5-1, the J gene TRBJ2-1; the match to TRBD2 covers 10 bases. This CDR3 comprises 15 residues. Germline CDR1 SGHRS, CDR2 YFSETQ. V shed 4 bases and J 3 bases; nucleotides not matched to a gene: 4. CDR3 nucleotides: TGCGCCAGCAGCGGGGGACTAGCGTACTACAATGAGCAGTTCTTC. Translated: CASSGGLAYYNEQFF.